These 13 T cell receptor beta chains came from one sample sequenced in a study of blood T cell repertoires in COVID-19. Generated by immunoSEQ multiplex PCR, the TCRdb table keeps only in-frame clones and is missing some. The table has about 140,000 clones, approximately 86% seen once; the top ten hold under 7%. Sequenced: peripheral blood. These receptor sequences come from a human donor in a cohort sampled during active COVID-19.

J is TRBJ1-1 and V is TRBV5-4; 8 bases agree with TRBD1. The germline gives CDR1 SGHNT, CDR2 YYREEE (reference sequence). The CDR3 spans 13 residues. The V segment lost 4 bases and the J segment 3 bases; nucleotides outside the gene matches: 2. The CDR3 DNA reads TGTGCCAGCAGCACGGACAGGGACACTGAAGCTTTCTTT. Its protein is CASSTDRDTEAFF.

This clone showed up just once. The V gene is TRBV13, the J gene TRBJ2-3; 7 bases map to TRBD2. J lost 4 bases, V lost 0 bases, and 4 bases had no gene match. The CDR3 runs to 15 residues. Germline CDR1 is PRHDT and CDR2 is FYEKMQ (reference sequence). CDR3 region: CASSLGLAAPDTQYF. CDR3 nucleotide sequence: TGTGCCAGCAGCTTAGGGCTAGCGGCCCCAGATACGCAGTATTTT.

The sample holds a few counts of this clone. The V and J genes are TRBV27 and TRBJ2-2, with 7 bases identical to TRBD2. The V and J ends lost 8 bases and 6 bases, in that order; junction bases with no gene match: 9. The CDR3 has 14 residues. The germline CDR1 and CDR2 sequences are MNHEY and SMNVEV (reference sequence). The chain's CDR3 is CASLSWGGPGELFF. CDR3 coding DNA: TGTGCCAGCCTCTCTTGGGGGGGACCCGGGGAGCTGTTTTTT.

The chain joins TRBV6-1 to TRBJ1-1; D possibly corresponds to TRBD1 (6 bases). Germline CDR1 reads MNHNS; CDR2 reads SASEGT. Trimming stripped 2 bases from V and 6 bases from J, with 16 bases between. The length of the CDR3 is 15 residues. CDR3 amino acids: CASSESSGGGPEAFF. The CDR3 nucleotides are TGTGCCAGCAGTGAAAGTTCTGGTGGGGGCCCTGAAGCTTTCTTT.

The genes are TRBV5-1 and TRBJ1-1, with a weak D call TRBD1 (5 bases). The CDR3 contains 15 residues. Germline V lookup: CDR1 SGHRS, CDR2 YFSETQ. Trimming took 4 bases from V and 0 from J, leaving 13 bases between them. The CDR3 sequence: CASSPGQGLNTEAFF. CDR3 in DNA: TGCGCCAGCAGCCCCGGGCAGGGTCTGAACACTGAAGCTTTCTTT.

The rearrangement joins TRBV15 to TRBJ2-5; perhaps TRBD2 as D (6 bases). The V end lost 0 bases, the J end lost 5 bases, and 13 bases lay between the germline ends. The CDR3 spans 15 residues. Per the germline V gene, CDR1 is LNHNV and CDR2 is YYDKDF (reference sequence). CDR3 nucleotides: TGTGCCACCAGCAGAGAGGGGCGGGGCGCGGAGACCCAGTACTTC. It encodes CATSREGRGAETQYF. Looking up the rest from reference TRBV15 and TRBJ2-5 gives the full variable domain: DAMVIQNPRYQVTQFGKPVTLSCSQTLNHNVMYWYQQKSSQAPKLLFHYYDKDFNNEADTPDNFQSRRPNTSFCFLDIRSPGLGDTAMYLCATSREGRGAETQYFGPGTRLLVL.

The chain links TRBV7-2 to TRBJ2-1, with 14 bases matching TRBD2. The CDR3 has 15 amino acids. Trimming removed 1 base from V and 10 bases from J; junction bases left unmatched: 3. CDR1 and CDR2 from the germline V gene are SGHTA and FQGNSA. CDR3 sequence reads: CASSLDRTSGGEQFF. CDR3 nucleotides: TGTGCCAGCAGCTTAGATCGGACTAGCGGGGGGGAGCAGTTCTTC.

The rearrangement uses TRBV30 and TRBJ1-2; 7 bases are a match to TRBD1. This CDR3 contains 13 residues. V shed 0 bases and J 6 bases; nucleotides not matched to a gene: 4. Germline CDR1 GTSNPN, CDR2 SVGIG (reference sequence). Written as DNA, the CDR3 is TGTGCCTGGAGTGTGAGAGGGGGCAATGGCTACACCTTC. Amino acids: CAWSVRGGNGYTF.

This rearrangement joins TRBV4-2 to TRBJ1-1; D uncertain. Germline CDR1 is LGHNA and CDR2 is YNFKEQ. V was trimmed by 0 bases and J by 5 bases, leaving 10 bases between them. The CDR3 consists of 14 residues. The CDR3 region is CASSQDGGGTEAFF. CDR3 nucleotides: TGTGCCAGCAGCCAAGATGGAGGCGGGACTGAAGCTTTCTTT.

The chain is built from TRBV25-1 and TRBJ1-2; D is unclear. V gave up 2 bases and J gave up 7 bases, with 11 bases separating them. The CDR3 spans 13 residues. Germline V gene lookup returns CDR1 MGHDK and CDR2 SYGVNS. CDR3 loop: CASSEPRRGGYTF. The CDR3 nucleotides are TGTGCCAGCAGTGAACCCAGGCGGGGTGGCTACACCTTC.

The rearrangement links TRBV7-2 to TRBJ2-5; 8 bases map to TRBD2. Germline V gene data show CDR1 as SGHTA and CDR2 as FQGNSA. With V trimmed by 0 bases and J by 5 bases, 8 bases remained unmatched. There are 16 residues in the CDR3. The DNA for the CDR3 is TGTGCCAGCAGCTTAGCGCGAGCGGGAGCAAAGGAGACCCAGTACTTC. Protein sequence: CASSLARAGAKETQYF.

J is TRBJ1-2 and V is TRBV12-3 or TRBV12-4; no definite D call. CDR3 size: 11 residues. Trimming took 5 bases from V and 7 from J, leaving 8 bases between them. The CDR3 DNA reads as TGTGCCAGCAGTACCGGAGTTGGCTACACCTTC. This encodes CASSTGVGYTF.

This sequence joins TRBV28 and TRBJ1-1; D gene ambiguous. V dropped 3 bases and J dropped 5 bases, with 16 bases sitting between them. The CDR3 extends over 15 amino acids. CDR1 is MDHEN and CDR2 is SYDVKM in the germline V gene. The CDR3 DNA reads TGTGCCAGCAGTTTTATGGGAGAGTCGTCTACTGAAGCTTTCTTT. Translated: CASSFMGESSTEAFF.